Here is one TCR beta chain with its context. Its binding antigen is unknown. The record has no base qualities; no much larger clone is one base away. Taken from the germline V gene, the CDR1 and CDR2 loops are SGHTA and FQGTGA. V drops 2 bases and J drops 5 bases, leaving 7 bases in between. Including the terminal cysteine and phenylalanine, the CDR3 comprises 14 residues. Kept here is only the CDR3 DNA, which spans 42 bases and is read in frame from base 1. Ficoll-Paque density gradient centrifugation was the method used to isolate PBMCs. TCRdb lists the instrument as Illumina NovaSeq 6000. TCRalpha and TCRbeta cDNA libraries were built by 5'RACE with constant-segment primers, adding sample barcodes and unique molecular identifiers. Trizol reagent was used to extract RNA from every sample. Library amplification was performed in two PCR steps, and a second sample barcode and Illumina TruSeq adapters were introduced in the second step. Sequencing of the libraries was done on an Illumina NovaSeq, producing 2 x 150 bp paired-end reads. The source study handled its data this way. Demultiplexing of reads and collapsing into UMI-guided consensus sequences were performed with migec v1.2.7. Using mixcr v2.1.11, the UMI consensuses were aligned to TRA and TRB V and J templates and assembled into clonotypes. Expanded or contracted clonotypes were those called significant by both edgeR and NoisET, with noise models trained on biological replicates. edgeR calls used a false discovery rate-adjusted p below 0.01 and a log2 fold-change threshold of 1. As an exploratory analysis of dynamics, PCA with hierarchical clustering was applied to max-normalized trajectories of the 1000 most abundant clonotypes. Separately sequenced CD4+ and CD8+ repertoires were used to assign the CD4 or CD8 phenotype of responding clones. Using fastp at Q25 and MiXCR, TCRdb reprocessed the public reads and kept productive beta chains. Each CDR3 protein appears once, grouped with its most common genes and DNA. TCRdb's processing, not the authors', yielded these V and J calls. This sample has hundreds of thousands of distinct CDR3 sequences in its table, and over 15% of those were observed once. The ten largest account for roughly a fifth of the sample.

This specimen comes from a study of T-cell memory formation after mild COVID-19 (dated by TCRdb to about 2021). Study-wide context: Most TCR sequence clusters were specific to one of the two donors. The cohort comprised two young, previously healthy adult volunteers, one female and one male. Longitudinal TCRalpha and TCRbeta repertoire sequencing tracked T-cell clones expanding and contracting after mild COVID-19 in a couple of donors. The paper as a whole reports these results and caveats: SARS-CoV-2 specificity of the second-wave clones peaking on day 37 was not confirmed. Contracting CD4+ clones turned up mainly in the CM and EM memory subsets, whereas EMRA was where CD8+ clones were enriched. Some responding clones were detected in pre-infection memory, suggesting pre-existing cross-reactive memory T cells joined the SARS-CoV-2 response. Balanced CD4/CD8 phenotypes were observed for clones contracting from day 15 to 85, whereas a bias towards CD4+ was observed for a second wave of clones expanding from day 15 to 37. The study covered only a couple of mild cases, and larger cohorts including severe cases with pre-infection samples were considered necessary.

The chain couples TRBV7-3 to TRBJ2-6; D gene: possibly TRBD1, on 5 matching bases. Input material: PBMCs or a T cell subset sorted from them (not recorded which). The receptor's source is a man aged 18 to 29 who had mild COVID-19 (a few samples of this study predate the infection). The sample titles of this study are shuffled in the database, so cell type and time point are left out; the donor was told from shared clones. The CDR3 corresponds to CASSLGARANVLTF. The sequenced DNA: TGTGCCAGCAGCTTAGGGGCGCGGGCCAACGTCCTGACTTTC.